This TCR beta chain was identified during a study of T cell changes during pregnancy in multiple sclerosis. Libraries were prepared by immunoSEQ multiplex PCR; TCRdb keeps only in-frame clonotypes and omits some of them. The table has about 67,000 clones, 80% to 95% seen once. Germline values: CDR1 SQVTM, CDR2 ANQGSEA. Between the trimmed V and J ends, which lost 8 bases and 0 bases, there was a span of 14 bases. The CDR3 runs to 14 residues. The V gene is TRBV29-1, the J gene TRBJ2-1; a possible D gene is TRBD1 (6 bases). The source was peripheral blood, collected in the second trimester of pregnancy. This clonotype was obtained from a female donor in good health, enrolled as a control in a pregnancy study. This CDR3 is CSTMRGFSYNEQFF. CDR3 nucleotide sequence: TGCAGCACAATGAGGGGGTTCTCCTACAATGAGCAGTTCTTC.